This T cell receptor beta chain was identified during a study of tumor-infiltrating lymphocytes in primary liver carcinoma. Without any cell sorting, roughly 18-34 mg of bulk tissue yielded co-extracted RNA and DNA. Total RNA amounting to around 450 ng was the source from which TCR beta cDNA was made with a constant-region primer. Three rounds of nested multiplex PCR with slightly modified ARM-PCR produced TCR beta libraries. The two initial PCR rounds, about 9 cycles each, used TRBV1-TRBV30 forward and C-beta reverse primers. TCRdb fed the multiplex PCR reads into MiXCR, producing one record per CDR3 protein. Found here are 55,000 or so distinct CDR3 sequences, less than 75% of them singletons; the top ten hold roughly three fifths. As to this clonotype: One end of the junction varies from germline; a read error may be responsible.

This CDR3 contains 14 residues. Germline loops: CDR1 SGHDT, CDR2 YYEEEE. The source of this sequence is a man aged 35-49 years with primary liver carcinoma and hepatitis B virus infection. Sequencing was done on a sample of liver tumor tissue from sampling region 2. Subset in this sample: tumor region T2, inferior pole. The chain is built from TRBV5-6 and TRBJ2-5, with unresolved D. CDR3 sequence: CAGSLRAWSETQYF. The CDR3 DNA reads TGTGCCGGCAGCTTAAGGGCCTGGTCGGAGACCCAGTACTTC.